This TCR beta chain was sequenced for a study of prognosis after radiotherapy for stage I lung cancer. The TCR beta CDR3 region was amplified from genomic DNA, with two rounds of multiplex PCR being used for the amplification. First-round PCR, the initial amplification, used primers specific to each TRBV and TRBJ gene. TCRdb re-called the multiplex PCR reads with MiXCR, one entry per CDR3 protein. The sample contains more than 20,000 distinct CDR3 sequences, roughly 44% of which appear only once. Concerning this clonotype itself: The junction differs from germline at one of its ends, possibly a read error.

Germline loops: CDR1 DFQATT, CDR2 SNEGSKA (reference sequence). The CDR3 sequence is 11 residues long. The origin of this receptor is a donor aged 50 or older with non-small cell lung cancer. Here the sequenced sample was PBMCs, taken before or after stereotactic body radiation therapy (not recorded which). This chain joins TRBV20-1 and TRBJ2-7; maybe TRBD2 (5 bases). The CDR3 coding sequence is TGCAGTGCTAGTACTGACTACGATCAGTACTTC. Protein product: CSASTDYDQYF.